These T cell receptor beta chains were read from a single sample in a study of OX40 agonist ivuxolimab in advanced cancers. Produced via immunoSEQ multiplex PCR; TCRdb's table is partial and in-frame only. The sample records roughly 61,000 clones, roughly four fifths being singletons. The sample was CD4+ or CD8+ T cells sorted from blood, taken in a trial of the OX40 agonist ivuxolimab. The receptor source for this set is an adult with an advanced solid tumor such as melanoma, head and neck, liver or kidney cancer. Both conserved end residues are part of each CDR3. A D gene is named only where the DNA matches it firmly. Where a row states a size, it is once, few, many or the class of an expanded clone; other rows omit it.

j_call	clone_size	d_call	v_call	cdr3_aa	cdr3_nt
TRBJ1-5	NA	NA	TRBV7-9	CASSLWSGNLPGSNQPQHF	TGTGCCAGCAGCTTATGGTCAGGGAATCTCCCGGGTAGCAATCAGCCCCAGCATTTT
TRBJ2-7	NA	NA	TRBV6-1	CASRQQRETYEQYF	TGTGCCAGCAGACAACAACGGGAAACCTACGAGCAGTACTTC
TRBJ1-1	NA	NA	TRBV19	CASSKTPELEAFF	TGTGCCAGTAGTAAAACCCCGGAACTTGAAGCTTTCTTT
TRBJ2-5	NA	TRBD1	TRBV28	CASSSPDRDQETQYF	TGTGCCAGCAGTTCCCCCGACAGGGATCAAGAGACCCAGTACTTC
TRBJ2-1	NA	NA	TRBV6-1	CASSGRGNNEQFF	TGTGCCAGCAGTGGCCGAGGCAACAATGAGCAGTTCTTC
TRBJ2-3	NA	NA	TRBV29-1	CSVAVGGNTQYF	TGCAGCGTTGCGGTTGGGGGGAATACGCAGTATTTT
TRBJ2-1	once	NA	TRBV5-1	CASSLAGGNEQFF	TGCGCCAGCAGCTTGGCCGGGGGAAATGAGCAGTTCTTC
TRBJ2-1	NA	NA	TRBV19	CASSTDRLQRFLNEQFF	TGTGCCAGTAGTACAGACAGGCTCCAGCGATTTCTCAATGAGCAGTTCTTC
TRBJ1-5	once	NA	TRBV10-3	CAMVTGTDQPQHF	TGTGCCATGGTTACAGGGACGGATCAGCCCCAGCATTTT
TRBJ1-5	few	TRBD1	TRBV29-1	CSVKGTGGGNQPQHF	TGCAGCGTGAAGGGAACAGGGGGAGGCAATCAGCCCCAGCATTTT
TRBJ1-6	medium-sized	NA	TRBV5-1	CASSLEGSPISPLHF	TGCGCCAGCAGCTTGGAGGGCAGTCCAATTTCACCCCTCCACTTT
TRBJ1-1	NA	NA	TRBV4-1	CASSQETRGAAFF	TGCGCCAGCAGCCAAGAGACGAGGGGAGCAGCTTTCTTT
TRBJ1-1	NA	NA	TRBV7-8	CASSLAGTEAFF	TGTGCCAGCAGCTTAGCAGGCACTGAAGCTTTCTTT
TRBJ2-5	once	TRBD1	TRBV10-2	CASRPGQGSLYTQYF	TGCGCCAGCAGGCCGGGACAGGGTTCGCTTTACACCCAGTACTTC
TRBJ1-5	NA	TRBD1	TRBV6-1	CASSVMTGGDQPQHF	TGTGCCAGCAGTGTTATGACAGGGGGCGATCAGCCCCAGCATTTT
TRBJ2-3	few	NA	TRBV10-3	CAISEGTSADF	TGTGCCATCAGTGAAGGGACTTCTGCGGATTTT
TRBJ1-3	NA	NA	TRBV6-1	CASSWDFNGNTIYF	TGTGCCAGCAGTTGGGACTTCAACGGGAACACCATATATTTT
TRBJ1-1	NA	NA	TRBV19	CASSVLGGTEAFF	TGTGCCAGTAGCGTTCTCGGGGGAACTGAAGCTTTCTTT
TRBJ2-5	NA	TRBD2	TRBV7-7	CASSPLGGSETQYF	TGTGCCAGCAGTCCCCTGGGGGGGTCAGAGACCCAGTACTTC
TRBJ1-5	NA	NA	TRBV7-2	CASSLGGGGARNQPQHF	TGTGCCAGCAGCTTAGGCGGTGGAGGGGCCCGAAATCAGCCCCAGCATTTT
TRBJ1-6	NA	NA	TRBV6-6	CASRSRGDNSPLHF	TGTGCCAGCAGGAGTCGGGGGGATAATTCACCCCTCCACTTT
TRBJ1-1	once	TRBD1	TRBV7-9	CASTVGQGPREAFF	TGTGCCAGCACCGTGGGACAGGGGCCCCGTGAAGCTTTCTTT
TRBJ2-5	NA	NA	TRBV20-1	CSAADQETQYF	TGCAGTGCCGCCGATCAAGAGACCCAGTACTTC
TRBJ2-3	once	NA	TRBV11-3	CASSTDPLIQYF	TGTGCCAGCAGCACCGACCCGCTTATACAGTATTTT
TRBJ1-1	NA	NA	TRBV11-2	CASARQENTEAFF	TGTGCCAGCGCCCGACAGGAGAACACTGAAGCTTTCTTT
TRBJ2-3	NA	TRBD1	TRBV5-6	CASSPRTGMTDTQYF	TGTGCCAGCAGCCCACGGACAGGGATGACAGATACGCAGTATTTT
TRBJ2-5	NA	NA	TRBV10-3	CAISGQGPETQYF	TGTGCCATCAGTGGTCAGGGCCCGGAGACCCAGTACTTC
TRBJ2-2	NA	TRBD1	TRBV29-1	CSVGQGSNTGELFF	TGCAGCGTGGGACAGGGTTCGAACACCGGGGAGCTGTTTTTT
TRBJ2-5	NA	NA	TRBV5-4	CASSLDPGEQETQYF	TGTGCCAGCAGCTTGGACCCAGGGGAACAAGAGACCCAGTACTTC
TRBJ2-3	once	TRBD2	TRBV2	CASRYLAGGTDTQYF	TGTGCCAGCAGGTATCTAGCGGGGGGCACAGATACGCAGTATTTT
TRBJ2-7	NA	NA	TRBV10-3	CAIGARYYEQYF	TGTGCCATCGGAGCCAGATACTACGAGCAGTACTTC